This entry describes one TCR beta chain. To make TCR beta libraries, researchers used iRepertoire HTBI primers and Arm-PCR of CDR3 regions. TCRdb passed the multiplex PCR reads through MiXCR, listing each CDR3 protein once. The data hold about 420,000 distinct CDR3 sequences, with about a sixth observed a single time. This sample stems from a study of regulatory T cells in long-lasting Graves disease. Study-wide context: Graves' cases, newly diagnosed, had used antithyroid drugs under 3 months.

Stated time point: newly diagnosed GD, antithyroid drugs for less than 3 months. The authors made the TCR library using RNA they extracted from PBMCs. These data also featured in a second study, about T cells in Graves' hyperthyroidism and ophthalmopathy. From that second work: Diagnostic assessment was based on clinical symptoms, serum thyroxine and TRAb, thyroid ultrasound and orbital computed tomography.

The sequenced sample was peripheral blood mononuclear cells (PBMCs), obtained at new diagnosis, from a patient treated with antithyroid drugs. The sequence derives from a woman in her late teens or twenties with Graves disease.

CDR3 sequence (DNA): TGCAGTGCTAGATCACAGGGCCCTTTAACGAGGGGCAATCAGCCCCAGCATTTT. Its protein product is CSARSQGPLTRGNQPQHF. The chain has TRBV20-1 and TRBJ1-5; D possibly corresponds to TRBD1 (6 bases). The V end was cut by 2 bases, the J end by 2 bases, with 22 bases between. The CDR3 runs 18 residues. Germline loops: CDR1 DFQATT, CDR2 SNEGSKA (reference sequence).